The 3 T cell receptor beta chains reported below all come from one sample, sequenced in a study of blood T cell repertoires in COVID-19. Clones were sequenced by immunoSEQ multiplex PCR, and TCRdb holds only the in-frame ones, with some missing. Of about 200,000 clones in the sample, around 80% were seen once. Sequenced: peripheral blood. These receptors were collected from a human donor in a cohort sampled during active COVID-19.

The V gene is TRBV5-1, the J gene TRBJ1-2; possibly TRBD1 for D (6 bases). The CDR3 loop spans 15 amino acids. V shed 4 bases and J shed 9 bases, with 22 bases lying between them. Germline V CDR1 and CDR2: SGHRS, YFSETQ. DNA for the CDR3: TGCGCCAGCAGCATGGGTCACCGGGACACTACGAGCTACACCTTC. Translation: CASSMGHRDTTSYTF.

The chain combines TRBV11-2 with TRBJ2-7; 8 bases align to TRBD2. Germline CDR1 and CDR2: SGHAT and FQNNGV. The CDR3 totals 17 residues. Trimming at V came to 1 base and at J to 3 bases, leaving 11 bases not matched to a gene. CDR3 protein: CASSLVGGTREDYEQYF. In nucleotides, the CDR3 is TGTGCCAGCAGCTTAGTAGGCGGGACTAGGGAGGACTACGAGCAGTACTTC.

The CDR3 sequence is CASSPGQQFEAFF. The CDR3 region has the DNA TGTGCCAGCAGCCCGGGACAACAGTTTGAAGCTTTCTTT. The gene calls are TRBV5-4 and TRBJ1-1, with D possibly TRBD1 on 6 matching bases. Germline values: CDR1 SGHNT, CDR2 YYREEE (reference sequence). The CDR3 loop spans 13 amino acids. Trimming took off 4 bases at V and 7 bases at J, with 14 bases between the two ends.